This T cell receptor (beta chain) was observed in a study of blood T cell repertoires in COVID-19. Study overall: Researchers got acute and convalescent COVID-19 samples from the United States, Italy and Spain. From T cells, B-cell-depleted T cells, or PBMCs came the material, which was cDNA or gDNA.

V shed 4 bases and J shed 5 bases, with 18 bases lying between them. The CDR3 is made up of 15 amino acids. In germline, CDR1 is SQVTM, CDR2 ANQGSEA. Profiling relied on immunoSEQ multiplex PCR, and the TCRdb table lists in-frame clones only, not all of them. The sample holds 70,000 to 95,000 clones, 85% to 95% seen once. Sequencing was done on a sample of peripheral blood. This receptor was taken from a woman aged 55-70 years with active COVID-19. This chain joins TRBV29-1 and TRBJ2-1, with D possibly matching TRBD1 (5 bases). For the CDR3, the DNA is TGCAGCGTTGCGCCCAGGGTTAAAACGGACAATGAGCAGTTCTTC. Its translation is CSVAPRVKTDNEQFF.